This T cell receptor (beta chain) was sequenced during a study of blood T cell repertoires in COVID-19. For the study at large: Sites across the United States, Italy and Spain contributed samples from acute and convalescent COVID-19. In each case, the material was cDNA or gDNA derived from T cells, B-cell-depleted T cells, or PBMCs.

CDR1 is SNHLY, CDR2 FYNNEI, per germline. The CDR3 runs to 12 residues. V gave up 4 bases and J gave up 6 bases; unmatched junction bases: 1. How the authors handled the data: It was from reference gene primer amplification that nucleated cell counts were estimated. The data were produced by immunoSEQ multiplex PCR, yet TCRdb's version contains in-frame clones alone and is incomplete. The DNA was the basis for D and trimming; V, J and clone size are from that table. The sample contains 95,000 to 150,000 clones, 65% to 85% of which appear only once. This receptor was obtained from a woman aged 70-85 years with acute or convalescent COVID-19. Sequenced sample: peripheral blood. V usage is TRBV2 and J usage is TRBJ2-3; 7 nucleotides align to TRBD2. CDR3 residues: CASSGGGDTQYF. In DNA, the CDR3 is TGTGCCAGCAGTGGGGGAGGGGATACGCAGTATTTT.